The 30 T cell receptor beta chains given below trace back to one sample, sequenced in a study of tumor-infiltrating lymphocytes in primary liver carcinoma (dated by TCRdb to 2015 to 2018). For sequencing, an Illumina HiSeq 2500 was employed. Starting from 500 to 650 ng total RNA, TCRbeta-specific cDNA was produced by reverse transcription with a constant-region primer and ProtoScript II reverse transcriptase. The TCRbeta libraries were prepared through three rounds of nested multiplex PCR following a slightly modified ARM-PCR procedure. Multiplex TRBV1-TRBV30 forward primers and a Cbeta reverse primer were used in the first two PCR rounds, each of which was run for 10 cycles. TCRdb cleaned the public reads at Q25 with fastp, built clones with MiXCR and kept in-frame beta chains. Entries that share a CDR3 protein sequence are merged under the most common genes and DNA. Present in this sample are tens of thousands of distinct CDR3 sequences, approximately 70% of which were seen just once. The ten largest clones capture 19% of the sample.

Without any cell sorting, total RNA and DNA were co-extracted from roughly 21-30 mg of bulk tissue using the AllPrep DNA/RNA mini kit. Specimen: liver tumor tissue from sampling region 1. The cell subset or site label, read with the paper, signifies: tumor region T1, superior pole. The source is a man in his forties or fifties with primary liver carcinoma and hepatitis B virus infection.

The chain links TRBV19 to TRBJ1-1, with a weak D call TRBD1 (6 bases). Trimming removed 4 bases from V and 0 bases from J, with 9 bases in between. Looked up from germline, CDR1 is LNHDA and CDR2 is SQIVND (reference sequence). CDR3 length equals 14 residues. The CDR3 is CASSKGHVNTEAFF. In nucleotides, the CDR3 is TGTGCCAGTAGTAAGGGACATGTGAACACTGAAGCTTTCTTT.

Concerning this clonotype: Here the CDR3 omits its conserved ending phenylalanine or tryptophan, so a read error is the likely source. This chain joins TRBV5-5 and TRBJ2-7; the match to TRBD2 covers 9 bases. Trimming took 0 bases from V and 6 from J; bases not matched to a gene: 7. CDR3 length: 15 amino acids. Germline V gene sequence: CDR1 SGHKS, CDR2 YYEKEE (reference sequence). Here the CDR3 reads CASSLALAGYCEQYL. DNA for the CDR3: TGTGCCAGCAGCTTGGCTCTAGCGGGATACTGCGAGCAGTACTTA.

This chain joins TRBV5-1 and TRBJ2-3; either TRBD1 or TRBD2 may supply D (5 bases each). The V gene lost 4 bases and the J gene lost 3 bases, with 15 bases spanning the gap. The CDR3 has 15 amino acids. The V gene's germline CDR1 is SGHRS and CDR2 YFSETQ. Written as DNA, the CDR3 is TGCGCCAGCAGCCCCTGGGGGATCGGGACAGATACGCAGTATTTT. The encoded protein is CASSPWGIGTDTQYF.

Comments on this clonotype: The final CDR3 position lacks the conserved phenylalanine or tryptophan, pointing to a likely read error. The V and J genes are TRBV29-1 and TRBJ1-1, with D maybe TRBD1 (6 bases). The V end lost 6 bases, the J end lost 0 bases, and 17 bases lay between the germline ends. The germline gives CDR1 SQVTM, CDR2 ANQGSEA. This CDR3 has 15 amino acids. CDR3 in amino acids: CSVVAGAQMNTEAFL. Written as DNA, the CDR3 is TGCAGCGTCGTAGCAGGGGCCCAAATGAACACTGAAGCTTTCTTG.

About this clonotype itself: At one end, the junction sequence differs from germline, possibly due to a read error. The CDR3: CVSSYTRTSGRGYNEQFF. As DNA, the CDR3 is TGTGTCAGCAGTTACACCCGGACAAGCGGGAGAGGATACAATGAGCAGTTCTTC. The chain recombines TRBV6-2 or TRBV6-3 with TRBJ2-1, with 8 bases fitting TRBD2. This CDR3 spans 18 amino acids. Germline assignment: CDR1 MNHEY and CDR2 SVGEGT.

This clonotype was picked up a small number of times. Compared with germline, one end of the junction differs, possibly owing to a read error. The chain joins TRBV11-2 to TRBJ1-5, with D unclear. The CDR3 length is 14 residues. Germline V gives CDR1 SGHAT, CDR2 FQNNGV. The CDR3 reads CASGYKGSNRPQHF. CDR3 nucleotides: TGTGCCAGCGGATACAAGGGCAGCAATCGGCCCCAGCATTTT.

On this clonotype itself: Its ends do not fully match the called genes, so a read error is possible. The DNA of the CDR3 is TGTGCCAGCAGCCTTGAGGGAAGGAGCAATAAGCAGTTCTTC. It encodes CASSLEGRSNKQFF. The chain joins TRBV3-1 to TRBJ2-1; D might be TRBD2 (5 bases). Germline CDR1 is LGHDT and CDR2 is YNNKEL (reference sequence). This CDR3 region has 14 residues.

With respect to this clonotype: The junction shows a germline mismatch at one end, possibly a read error. The J gene is TRBJ2-7, the V gene TRBV6-6, with a tentative D call TRBD1 (5 bases). The CDR3 contains 15 residues. CDR1 is MNHNY and CDR2 is SVGAGI in the germline V gene (reference sequence). The CDR3 DNA sequence: TGTACCAGCAGTCACTACCAGGGAACTCCCTACGAGCACTACTTC. This encodes CTSSHYQGTPYEHYF.

This clonotype was found many times. The rearrangement links TRBV29-1 to TRBJ2-1; 7 bases are shared with TRBD1. After removal of 5 bases from V and 3 bases from J, the junction contained 4 bases not matched to a gene. The V gene's germline CDR1 is SQVTM and CDR2 ANQGSEA. This CDR3 contains 13 residues. The CDR3 DNA reads TGCAGCGTTTCGACAGGGCTCTACAATGAGCAGTTCTTC. Translating it yields CSVSTGLYNEQFF.

This clonotype was seen repeatedly, ten times or more. The rearrangement joins TRBV4-2 to TRBJ2-3; a weak D match, TRBD2 (7 bases). The germline CDR1 and CDR2 sequences are LGHNA and YNFKEQ. Trimming shortened V by 4 bases and J by 6 bases, and 17 bases separated the two germline ends. The CDR3 has 15 amino acids. This CDR3 is CASSPEGGFWDTQYF. CDR3 coding DNA: TGTGCCAGCAGCCCGGAGGGGGGGTTTTGGGATACGCAGTATTTT.

The chain combines TRBV28 with TRBJ1-5; perhaps TRBD1 as D (6 bases). The CDR3 loop spans 15 amino acids. The V gene lost 6 bases and the J gene lost 5 bases, with 17 bases spanning the gap. From germline, CDR1 is MDHEN and CDR2 SYDVKM. The DNA for the CDR3 is TGTGCCAGCAGGGGCATGGGGACAAACGATCAGCCCCAGCATTTT. Translating it yields CASRGMGTNDQPQHF.

This clonotype appeared once. This sequence may be a read error, since a much larger clone differs from it by one base. The gene calls are TRBV12-3 or TRBV12-4 and TRBJ2-7, with a possible D match to TRBD1 (6 bases). The CDR3 runs 12 residues. V was shortened by 5 bases and J by 5 bases, with 10 bases between the two germline ends. The CDR3 DNA sequence: TGTGCCAGCAGTCCAGGGGAACACGAGCAGTACTTC. This codes for CASSPGEHEQYF.

This chain's CDR3 is CASSPPTNGSTDTQYF. The CDR3 DNA is TGTGCCAGTAGCCCCCCGACTAACGGCAGTACAGATACGCAGTATTTT. V usage is TRBV11-2 and J usage is TRBJ2-3; D might be TRBD2 (5 bases). With 9 bases removed from V and 3 bases from J, the gap between germline ends came to 22 bases. CDR3 length: 16 amino acids. Germline V gene data show CDR1 as SGHAT and CDR2 as FQNNGV.

In the case of this clonotype: A read error may explain this, as a much larger clone is one base away. The rearrangement joins TRBV7-9 to TRBJ1-3; weak D call: TRBD1 (6 bases). From germline, CDR1 is SEHNR and CDR2 FQNEAQ (reference sequence). The CDR3 extends over 14 amino acids. The CDR3 loop reads CGSSPRTDAAAIYF. The CDR3 region has the DNA TGTGGCAGCAGCCCCAGGACAGACGCTGCGGCCATATATTTT.

About this clonotype: The CDR3 does not end in the conserved phenylalanine or tryptophan, so this is likely a read error. The chain has TRBV12-3 or TRBV12-4 and TRBJ2-2, with D possibly being TRBD2 (6 bases). The CDR3 has 17 residues. The CDR3 reads CANSLGSSGPSTGELFI. The CDR3 DNA reads as TGTGCCAACAGTTTAGGGAGTAGCGGCCCATCCACCGGGGAGCTGTTTATT.

In the case of this clonotype: The junction and the germline gene differ at one end; a read error may be behind it. This chain links TRBV11-2 with TRBJ2-7; D perhaps matches TRBD2 (6 bases). This CDR3 spans 12 amino acids. CDR1 SGHAT and CDR2 FQNNGV come from the germline V gene. CDR3 loop: CTSSLSRSEQYF. CDR3 sequence (DNA): TGTACTAGCAGTTTAAGCAGGTCCGAGCAGTATTTC.

V is TRBV29-1 and J is TRBJ1-3, with D unresolved. Trimming took 5 bases from V and 0 from J, leaving 8 bases between them. Germline assignment: CDR1 SQVTM and CDR2 ANQGSEA. This CDR3 comprises 13 residues. Written as DNA, the CDR3 is TGCAGCGTTATTCAGGCCTCTGGAAACACCATATATTTT. Protein sequence: CSVIQASGNTIYF. The complete variable domain, with remaining parts taken from reference TRBV29-1 and TRBJ1-3, reads SAVISQKPSRDICQRGTSLTIQCQVDSQVTMMFWYRQQPGQSLTLIATANQGSEATYESGFVIDKFPISRPNLTFSTLTVSNMSPEDSSIYLCSVIQASGNTIYFGEGSWLTVV.

A single count supports this clonotype. The junction does not match germline at one end; this may be a read error. The V and J genes are TRBV6-5 and TRBJ2-3; possibly TRBD2 for D (5 bases). The germline CDR1 and CDR2 sequences are MNHEY and SVGAGI. The CDR3 has 14 amino acids. The CDR3: CAISRLASTDTRYF. Here the CDR3 DNA reads TGTGCCATCTCCAGGTTGGCTAGCACAGATACGCGGTATTTT.

Concerning this clonotype itself: This may come from a read error, since a much larger clone is one base off. The chain combines TRBV7-9 with TRBJ1-1; the match to TRBD1 covers 7 bases. CDR1 and CDR2 from the germline V gene are SEHNR and FQNEAQ (reference sequence). CDR3 length: 13 residues. CDR3 DNA sequence: TGTGCCAGCAGCCCCAGGGGGAACACTGTAGCTTTCTTT. Residues: CASSPRGNTVAFF.

Points on this clonotype: No conserved phenylalanine or tryptophan is present at the end of the CDR3, so a read error is the likely explanation. This chain links TRBV11-2 with TRBJ2-2; TRBD2 agrees at 11 bases. Per the germline V gene, CDR1 is SGHAT and CDR2 is FQNNGV. V lost 5 bases, J lost 6 bases, and 11 bases stayed unmatched. This CDR3 has 17 residues. The CDR3 DNA follows: TGTGCCAGCAGCGTGGGACTAGCGGTTTCCCCGGCCGGGGAGCTGTTTTTG. Residues: CASSVGLAVSPAGELFL.

In the case of this clonotype: The junction departs from germline at one end; a sequencing error may be responsible. The gene calls are TRBV5-1 and TRBJ2-2; the match to TRBD1 covers 11 bases. CDR1 and CDR2 from the germline V gene are SGHRS and YFSETQ. The CDR3 is 17 amino acids. This CDR3 is CASTLGGQGANTGELFF. The DNA for the CDR3 is TGCGCCAGCACCTTGGGCGGACAGGGGGCAAACACCGGGGAGTTGTTTTTT.

The count of this clonotype is one. The germline gene is not matched at one end of the junction; a read error may be the cause. The chain uses TRBV10-3 and TRBJ2-1; a possible D gene is TRBD2 (5 bases). The CDR3 totals 14 residues. From germline, CDR1 is ENHRY and CDR2 SYGVKD. The CDR3 sequence is CTTSGSPSYNGQFF. The DNA for the CDR3 is TGTACCACGAGTGGGAGCCCCTCCTACAATGGGCAGTTCTTC.

The chain is built from TRBV29-1 and TRBJ1-2; D perhaps matches TRBD1 (5 bases). Germline CDR1 is SQVTM and CDR2 is ANQGSEA. Deletions cut 6 bases from V and 2 bases from J, with 28 bases between. This CDR3 is built from 18 residues. The CDR3 bases are TGCAGCGTGGGAAGGTCTCTGAGGGGCGGTCAGGAGAACTATGGCTACACCTTC. It is translated as CSVGRSLRGGQENYGYTF.

This clonotype was observed at least ten times. This sequence joins TRBV20-1 and TRBJ2-1; a possible D gene is TRBD2 (6 bases). This CDR3 is 15 amino acids long. V was trimmed by 5 bases and J by 7 bases, leaving 21 bases between them. Germline V gene data show CDR1 as DFQATT and CDR2 as SNEGSKA (reference sequence). CDR3 nucleotides: TGCAGTGCTGTGGATGGGGCAGGGAGGAATAATGAGCAGTTCTTC. Translated: CSAVDGAGRNNEQFF.

This clonotype showed up many times. This chain connects TRBV6-6 to TRBJ2-3; D not resolved. There are 14 residues in the CDR3. V lost 2 bases and J lost 0, with 6 bases in between. Germline lookup yields CDR1 MNHNY and CDR2 SVGAGI (reference sequence). CDR3 bases: TGTGCCAGCAGTTACGCCGGAAGCACAGATACGCAGTATTTT. Translating gives CASSYAGSTDTQYF.

With regard to this clonotype: The junction differs from germline at one of its ends, possibly a read error. J is TRBJ1-5 and V is TRBV12-3 or TRBV12-4; D unclear. The CDR3 totals 14 residues. The CDR3 region has the DNA TGTGCCAGCAGCAAGGGCCCAAGCAATCAACTCCAGCGTTTT. It translates to CASSKGPSNQLQRF.

The rearrangement joins TRBV7-9 to TRBJ2-7, with D unresolved. The germline CDR1 and CDR2 sequences are SEHNR and FQNEAQ (reference sequence). CDR3 length: 12 amino acids. Trimming cost V 3 bases and J 4 bases, with 7 bases left between them. The CDR3 reads CASSLVEYEQYF. In nucleotides, the CDR3 is TGTGCCAGCAGCTTGGTAGAGTACGAGCAGTACTTC.

V usage is TRBV12-3 or TRBV12-4 and J usage is TRBJ2-1; 7 bases are a match to TRBD2. The V gene end was trimmed by 7 bases and the J gene end by 10 bases; junction bases not matched to a gene: 22. The CDR3 runs 17 residues. CDR3: CASTTDWGGLPREEQFF. The CDR3 bases are TGTGCCAGCACCACGGACTGGGGGGGTCTGCCTAGGGAAGAGCAGTTCTTC.

A remark on this clonotype: A much larger clone lies a single base off, so this may be a read error. J is TRBJ2-7 and V is TRBV5-1, with 7 bases identical to TRBD2. This CDR3 has 13 residues. Germline CDR1 is SGHRS and CDR2 is YFSETQ. The CDR3 region is CTSSIGLAYEQYF. CDR3 sequence (DNA): TGCACCAGCAGCATCGGACTAGCCTACGAGCAGTACTTC.

Points on this clonotype: One junction end disagrees with the germline gene, perhaps due to a read error. CDR3 bases: TGTGTCAGCAGTCCTTCAGGGGCCGGGGAGGGGTTCTTC. Translating it yields CVSSPSGAGEGFF. V gene TRBV28 combines with J gene TRBJ2-1, with D possibly matching TRBD2 (7 bases). CDR3 length equals 13 residues. CDR1 MDHEN and CDR2 SYDVKM come from the germline V gene.